Each of the 17 T cell receptor beta chains below was sequenced from the same sample in a study of regulatory T cells in long-lasting Graves disease. Time point in this sample: newly diagnosed GD, antithyroid drugs for less than 3 months. Construction of the TCR library relied on RNA isolated from PBMCs. CDR3-region Arm-PCR and iRepertoire HTBI primers produced the TCR beta libraries. A single record per CDR3 protein comes from TCRdb applying MiXCR to the multiplex PCR reads. The sample contains over 200,000 distinct CDR3 sequences, approximately 20% of which appear only once. The same data also contributed to another study, on T cells in Graves' hyperthyroidism and ophthalmopathy.

The material was peripheral blood mononuclear cells (PBMCs), obtained at new diagnosis, from a patient treated with antithyroid drugs. The receptors derive from a woman in her thirties with Graves disease.

This clonotype was seen many times. The chain employs TRBV20-1 and TRBJ2-1; 8 bases map to TRBD2. The germline V gene has CDR1 DFQATT and CDR2 SNEGSKA (reference sequence). The CDR3 runs 14 residues. Losses at the gene ends were 3 bases for V and 8 bases for J; bases not matched to a gene: 9. The CDR3 sequence is CSARELSGVDEQFF. CDR3 nucleotides: TGCAGTGCTAGGGAACTTAGCGGGGTGGATGAGCAGTTCTTC.

This chain connects TRBV11-2 to TRBJ2-5, with TRBD2 matching over 9 bases. Germline V lookup: CDR1 SGHAT, CDR2 FQNNGV. V lost 3 bases, J lost 1 base, and 3 bases stayed unmatched. The CDR3 length is 15 residues. CDR3 amino acids: CASSLTAGGQETQYF. CDR3 nucleotide sequence: TGTGCCAGCAGCTTGACAGCGGGGGGCCAAGAGACCCAGTACTTC.

The chain combines TRBV9 with TRBJ2-5; 8 bases agree with TRBD2. With 2 bases clipped from V and 3 bases from J, the junction kept 3 bases outside the gene matches. CDR3 size: 14 residues. The germline V gene has CDR1 SGDLS and CDR2 YYNGEE. The CDR3 DNA follows: TGTGCCAGCAGCGTGCCGGGACTAGAAGAGACCCAGTACTTC. Protein: CASSVPGLEETQYF.

Ten or more counts support this clonotype. V gene TRBV5-6 combines with J gene TRBJ1-1; D not certain. Germline CDR1 is SGHDT and CDR2 is YYEEEE. Deletions cut 4 bases from V and 8 bases from J, with 12 bases between. This CDR3 is 12 amino acids long. This CDR3 is CASSPFSGEAFF. The CDR3, as DNA: TGTGCCAGCAGCCCCTTTTCGGGCGAAGCTTTCTTT. The complete variable domain, with remaining parts taken from reference TRBV5-6 and TRBJ1-1, reads DAGVTQSPTHLIKTRGQQVTLRCSPKSGHDTVSWYQQALGQGPQFIFQYYEEEERQRGNFPDRFSGHQFPNYSSELNVNALLLGDSALYLCASSPFSGEAFFGQGTRLTVV.

With respect to this clonotype: This likely stems from a read error, as it lies one base from a far larger clone. The V and J genes are TRBV2 and TRBJ1-5; no clear D. V was shortened by 7 bases and J by 8 bases, with 24 bases between the two germline ends. Germline loops: CDR1 SNHLY, CDR2 FYNNEI. The length of the CDR3 is 16 residues. Written as DNA, the CDR3 is TGTGCCAGCAATGATTCTGGACTCCTCGGGGAGGAGCCCCAGCATTTT. Translated: CASNDSGLLGEEPQHF. Full variable domain (missing parts from reference TRBV2 and TRBJ1-5): EPEVTQTPSHQVTQMGQEVILRCVPISNHLYFYWYRQILGQKVEFLVSFYNNEISEKSEIFDDQFSVERPDGSNFTLKIRSTKLEDSAMYFCASNDSGLLGEEPQHFGDGTRLSIL.

The gene calls are TRBV5-1 and TRBJ2-5, with a possible D match to TRBD2 (5 bases). This CDR3 is 15 amino acids long. Trimming cost V 2 bases and J 3 bases, with 14 bases left between them. In germline, CDR1 is SGHRS, CDR2 YFSETQ. The CDR3 coding sequence is TGCGCCAGCAGCTTTCGTCCGACTACCAAAGAGACCCAGTACTTC. Translated, it gives CASSFRPTTKETQYF.

The gene calls are TRBV12-3 or TRBV12-4 and TRBJ2-7, with D maybe TRBD1 (5 bases). The CDR3 length is 15 residues. V was clipped by 2 bases and J by 5 bases, with 16 bases between them. CDR3 sequence: CASSLLSAGKDEQYF. CDR3 nucleotides: TGTGCCAGCAGTTTACTCTCGGCAGGGAAAGACGAGCAGTACTTC.

The chain combines TRBV20-1 with TRBJ2-1, with TRBD2 matching 13 bases. The CDR3 covers 14 residues. Per germline, CDR1 DFQATT and CDR2 SNEGSKA (reference sequence). The ends lost 2 bases at V and 8 bases at J; junction bases unmatched: 3. CDR3 protein: CSARRLAGGYEQFF. CDR3 DNA: TGCAGTGCTAGAAGACTAGCGGGGGGCTATGAGCAGTTCTTC.

This clonotype showed up many times. This chain connects TRBV5-1 to TRBJ1-1, with 7 bases that match TRBD1. After removal of 3 bases from V and 7 bases from J, the junction contained 18 bases not matched to a gene. The CDR3 runs to 17 residues. Germline-derived CDR1 and CDR2 are SGHRS and YFSETQ. As DNA, the CDR3 is TGCGCCAGCAGCTGGGGGGTTACAGGGGTAGTGGGTAGTGAAGCTTTCTTT. This translates into CASSWGVTGVVGSEAFF.

Note on this clonotype: A far larger clone is off by one base, so a read error is likely. The rearrangement links TRBV11-2 to TRBJ2-3, with TRBD1 identical over 10 bases. Judging by the DNA end, TRBJ2-7 fits better; the J call may be wrong. CDR3 length: 16 amino acids. The germline V gene encodes CDR1 SGHAT and CDR2 FQNNGV. The CDR3 protein is CASSLAGTGANNEQYF. CDR3 DNA sequence: TGTGCCAGCAGCTTAGCCGGGACAGGGGCCAACAATGAGCAGTACTTC.

As for this clonotype: This is likely an artifact of a read error, given a far larger clone one base away. The chain combines TRBV11-3 with TRBJ2-3; TRBD2 aligns across 8 bases. The DNA end is a closer match to TRBJ2-7, so the J assignment may be wrong. Germline CDR1 reads SGHNT; CDR2 reads YENEEA. The CDR3 sequence is 16 residues long. CDR3 nucleotides: TGTGCCAGCAGCTTAGCCCTGCGCGGGGGGACCAATGAGCAGTACTTC. Amino acids: CASSLALRGGTNEQYF.

This clonotype was seen repeatedly, ten times or more. The chain carries TRBV5-1 and TRBJ2-7; D tentatively reads TRBD1 or TRBD2 (6 bases each). CDR3 length equals 17 residues. The germline V gene has CDR1 SGHRS and CDR2 YFSETQ. V was clipped by 0 bases and J by 1 base, with 17 bases between them. The CDR3 DNA sequence: TGCGCCAGCAGCTTGGCGGGAGTCCCGGGGGCATCCTACGAGCAGTACTTC. It specifies CASSLAGVPGASYEQYF. The full variable domain, with the rest looked up from reference TRBV5-1 and TRBJ2-7, is KAGVTQTPRYLIKTRGQQVTLSCSPISGHRSVSWYQQTPGQGLQFLFEYFSETQRNKGNFPGRFSGRQFSNSRSEMNVSTLELGDSALYLCASSLAGVPGASYEQYFGPGTRLTVT.

This clonotype was counted at least ten times. The CDR3 DNA follows: TGTGCCATCAGTGACTCAGGGGCCGCTGAAAAACTGTTTTTT. This encodes CAISDSGAAEKLFF. The rearrangement joins TRBV10-3 to TRBJ1-4, with a possible D match to TRBD1 (6 bases). CDR1 ENHRY and CDR2 SYGVKD come from the germline V gene. The V gene lost 3 bases and the J gene lost 7 bases, with 12 bases spanning the gap. This CDR3 spans 14 amino acids.

This rearrangement joins TRBV4-1 to TRBJ1-2; no clear D gene. The V and J ends lost 0 bases and 6 bases respectively, with 14 bases between them. There are 15 residues in the CDR3. Germline CDR1 MGHRA, CDR2 YSYEKL. The CDR3 sequence: CASSQDKGRRDGYTF. The CDR3 nucleotides are TGCGCCAGCAGCCAAGATAAAGGGAGGCGTGATGGCTACACCTTC.

This clonotype was counted a few times. The chain uses TRBV6-1 and TRBJ1-5; weak D call: TRBD1 (5 bases). CDR1 is MNHNS, CDR2 SASEGT, per germline. The CDR3 totals 17 residues. V shed 6 bases and J shed 4 bases, with 22 bases lying between them. The CDR3 is CASSSTAWDGGNQPQHF. CDR3 DNA sequence: TGTGCCAGCAGCTCCACTGCCTGGGACGGGGGAAATCAGCCCCAGCATTTT.

This clonotype was counted many times. The junction differs from germline at one of its ends, possibly a read error. The gene calls are TRBV6-1 and TRBJ2-7; D possibly corresponds to TRBD2 (5 bases). Germline CDR1 and CDR2: MNHNS and SASEGT. The CDR3 is 12 amino acids. In DNA, the CDR3 is TGCGCCAGCAGCGGAAGCTCCTACGAGCAGTACTTC. Translated: CASSGSSYEQYF.

This clonotype was counted ten times or more. The rearrangement links TRBV7-2 to TRBJ2-3; D might be TRBD1 or TRBD2, each matching 7 bases. Per germline, CDR1 SGHTA and CDR2 FQGNSA. CDR3 length equals 15 residues. The V end lost 5 bases, the J end lost 3 bases, and 15 bases lay between the germline ends. The CDR3 nucleotides are TGTGCCAGCAGCCCAGGGGGGGGGCCGACAGATACGCAGTATTTT. Its translation is CASSPGGGPTDTQYF.